The clone carrying this TCR beta chain came up once. Adult Caucasians living in Nashville, Tennessee made up all of the donors. This CDR3 spans 19 amino acids. Germline CDR1 is MDHEN and CDR2 is SYDVKM. The junction had 16 bases not matched to a gene; V was cut back by 2 bases and J by 6 bases. The repertoire was sequenced with immunoSEQ multiplex PCR; TCRdb's copy has only in-frame clones and lacks some. The table lists around 940,000 clones, less than 85% of them singletons. These data are taken from a study of shared clonotypes between healthy human individuals. This chain joins TRBV28 and TRBJ2-1, with 10 positions matching TRBD2. The sequence derives from a man aged 18 to 35 in good health. The sample consisted of memory CD4+ T cells sorted from blood. Subset meaning: CD45RA-negative fraction. In nucleotides, the CDR3 is TGTGCCAGCAGTTTAGGCCTATATCTAGCGGGGGCCACTAGCAATGAGCAGTTCTTC. Its translation: CASSLGLYLAGATSNEQFF. The whole variable domain, remainder taken from reference TRBV28 and TRBJ2-1, is DVKVTQSSRYLVKRTGEKVFLECVQDMDHENMFWYRQDPGLGLRLIYFSYDVKMKEKGDIPEGYSVSREKKERFSLILESASTNQTSMYLCASSLGLYLAGATSNEQFFGPGTRLTVL.